This entry is about one T cell receptor beta chain. Antigen: not known. This CDR3 is built from 12 residues. Trimming pared 5 bases from V and 8 bases from J, leaving 12 bases between. Germline CDR1 and CDR2: DFQATT and SNEGSKA (reference sequence). The TCR beta profiling, which covered VDJ combination and CDR3 sequence, was carried out using genomic DNA as the template. One entry per CDR3 protein, called by TCRdb with MiXCR from the reads. The profile shows just over 200,000 distinct CDR3 sequences, approximately 60% of them singletons. In patients chosen for sequencing, flow cytometry had shown CD8+CD57+ cell expansion. Acquired aplastic anemia of severe grade affected all patients. The data originate from a study of CD8+CD57+ T cells in acquired aplastic anemia. Study context: Sorting CD4+ and CD8+ cells gave DNA averaging roughly 3.2 ug.

Study-wide findings and caveats: No significant difference in CD8+ Simpson's diversity was found between patients and controls.

The sequencing input was sorted CD4+, CD8+, or CD8+CD57+ T cells (not recorded which) from PBMCs. V and J are TRBV20-1 and TRBJ1-4; TRBD1 might be the D (6 bases). This TCR came from a human donor with aplastic anemia. CDR3 protein: CSADRLREKLFF. The CDR3 coding sequence is TGCAGTGCTGACAGGTTGCGAGAAAAACTGTTTTTT.